This T cell receptor (beta chain) was sequenced in a study of cytotoxic CD8 clonotypes in ibrutinib-treated CLL. The data were produced by immunoSEQ multiplex PCR, yet TCRdb's version contains in-frame clones alone and is incomplete. The sample has about 300,000 clones, roughly three quarters seen once. Trimming removed 3 bases from V and 4 bases from J; junction bases left unmatched: 6. The CDR3 runs 15 residues. Germline values: CDR1 SGHDT, CDR2 YYEEEE. The rearrangement links TRBV5-6 to TRBJ2-7; 11 bases map to TRBD1. The sample was PBMCs, taken at disease progression, from a patient treated with ibrutinib. This receptor was obtained from a human donor with chronic lymphocytic leukemia. The chain's CDR3 is CASSSGQGVLYEQYF. As DNA, the CDR3 is TGTGCCAGCAGCTCGGGACAGGGGGTCTTATACGAGCAGTACTTC. The full variable domain, with the rest looked up from reference TRBV5-6 and TRBJ2-7, is DAGVTQSPTHLIKTRGQQVTLRCSPKSGHDTVSWYQQALGQGPQFIFQYYEEEERQRGNFPDRFSGHQFPNYSSELNVNALLLGDSALYLCASSSGQGVLYEQYFGPGTRLTVT.